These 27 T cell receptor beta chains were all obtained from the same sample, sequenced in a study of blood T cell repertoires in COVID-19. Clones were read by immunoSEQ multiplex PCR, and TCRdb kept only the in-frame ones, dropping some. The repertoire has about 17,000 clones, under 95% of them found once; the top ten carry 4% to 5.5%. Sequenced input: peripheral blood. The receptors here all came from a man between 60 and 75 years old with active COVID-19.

CDR3: CASSLAKTGGYNEKLFF. CDR3 bases: TGTGCCAGCAGCTTAGCGAAGACAGGGGGGTATAATGAAAAACTGTTTTTT. The chain has TRBV7-9 and TRBJ1-4, with 9 bases identical to TRBD1. V dropped 0 bases and J dropped 4; count of bases not matched to a gene: 6. This CDR3 region has 17 residues. Germline CDR1 is SEHNR and CDR2 is FQNEAQ (reference sequence).

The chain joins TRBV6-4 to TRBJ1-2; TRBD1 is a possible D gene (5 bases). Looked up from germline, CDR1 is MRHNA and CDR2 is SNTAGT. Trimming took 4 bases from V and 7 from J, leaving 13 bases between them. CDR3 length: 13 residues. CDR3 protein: CASSAPGGFGYTF. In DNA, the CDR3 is TGTGCCAGCAGTGCTCCGGGGGGGTTTGGCTACACCTTC.

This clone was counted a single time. CDR3 protein: CASSSTGGGNTIYF. The CDR3 DNA sequence: TGTGCCAGCAGCTCGACAGGGGGTGGAAACACCATATATTTT. The rearrangement joins TRBV11-2 to TRBJ1-3; TRBD1 aligns across 9 bases. Germline values: CDR1 SGHAT, CDR2 FQNNGV. Trimming cost V 4 bases and J 3 bases; bases outside gene matches: 1. The CDR3 has 14 amino acids.

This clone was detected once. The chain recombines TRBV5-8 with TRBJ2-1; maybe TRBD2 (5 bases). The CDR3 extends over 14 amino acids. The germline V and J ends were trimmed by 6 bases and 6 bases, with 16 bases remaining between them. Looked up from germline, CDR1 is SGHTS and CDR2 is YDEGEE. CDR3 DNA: TGTGCCAGCATCCTGGCGGGCGGTCGCAATGAGCAGTTCTTC. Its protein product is CASILAGGRNEQFF.

The CDR3: CASSPGRGRYQPQHF. The CDR3 DNA reads as TGTGCCAGTAGTCCCGGCAGGGGTCGGTATCAGCCCCAGCATTTT. J is TRBJ1-5 and V is TRBV19; the D gene is possibly TRBD1 (6 bases). Trimming left V 5 bases short and J 5 bases short, with 16 bases between. CDR3 length: 15 amino acids. CDR1 is LNHDA, CDR2 SQIVND, per germline (reference sequence).

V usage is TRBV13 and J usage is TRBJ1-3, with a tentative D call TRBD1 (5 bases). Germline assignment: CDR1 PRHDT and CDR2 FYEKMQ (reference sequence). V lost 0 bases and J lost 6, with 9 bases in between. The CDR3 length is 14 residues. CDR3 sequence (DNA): TGTGCCAGCAGCTTAGGCAGGGCTGTAAACACCATATATTTT. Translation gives CASSLGRAVNTIYF. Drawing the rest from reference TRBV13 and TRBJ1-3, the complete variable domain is AAGVIQSPRHLIKEKRETATLKCYPIPRHDTVYWYQQGPGQDPQFLISFYEKMQSDKGSIPDRFSAQQFSDYHSELNMSSLELGDSALYFCASSLGRAVNTIYFGEGSWLTVV.

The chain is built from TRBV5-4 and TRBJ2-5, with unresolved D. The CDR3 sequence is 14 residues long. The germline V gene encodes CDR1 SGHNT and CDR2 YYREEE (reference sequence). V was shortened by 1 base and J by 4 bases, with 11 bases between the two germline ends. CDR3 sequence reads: CASSLRTSGETQYF. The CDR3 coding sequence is TGTGCCAGCAGCTTGAGAACCAGTGGAGAGACCCAGTACTTC.

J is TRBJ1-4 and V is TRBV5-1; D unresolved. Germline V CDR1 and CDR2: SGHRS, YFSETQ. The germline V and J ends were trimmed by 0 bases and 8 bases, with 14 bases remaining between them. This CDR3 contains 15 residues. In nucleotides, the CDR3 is TGCGCCAGCAGCTTGGCCTTCACCCCGAGAGAAAAACTGTTTTTT. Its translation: CASSLAFTPREKLFF.

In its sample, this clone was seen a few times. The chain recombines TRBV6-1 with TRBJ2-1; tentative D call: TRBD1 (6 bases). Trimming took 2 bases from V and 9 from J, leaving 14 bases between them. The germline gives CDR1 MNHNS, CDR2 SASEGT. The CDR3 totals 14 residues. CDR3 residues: CASSEFEGGGEQFF. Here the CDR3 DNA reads TGTGCCAGCAGTGAATTTGAAGGGGGTGGTGAGCAGTTCTTC.

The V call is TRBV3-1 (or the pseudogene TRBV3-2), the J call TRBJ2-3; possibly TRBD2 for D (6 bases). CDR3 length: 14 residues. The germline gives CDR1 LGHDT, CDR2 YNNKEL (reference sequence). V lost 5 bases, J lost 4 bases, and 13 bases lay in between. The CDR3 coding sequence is TGTGCCAGCAGCTCGACAGCGGGCTCAGATACGCAGTATTTT. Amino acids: CASSSTAGSDTQYF.

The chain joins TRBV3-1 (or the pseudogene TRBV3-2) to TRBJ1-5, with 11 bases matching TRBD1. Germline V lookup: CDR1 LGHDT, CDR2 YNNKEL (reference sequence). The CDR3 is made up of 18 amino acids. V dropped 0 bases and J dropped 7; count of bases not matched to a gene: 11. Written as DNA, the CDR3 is TGTGCCAGCAGCCAAGACAGAACTGGGACAGGGGGGGGCCAGCCCCAGCATTTT. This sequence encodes CASSQDRTGTGGGQPQHF.

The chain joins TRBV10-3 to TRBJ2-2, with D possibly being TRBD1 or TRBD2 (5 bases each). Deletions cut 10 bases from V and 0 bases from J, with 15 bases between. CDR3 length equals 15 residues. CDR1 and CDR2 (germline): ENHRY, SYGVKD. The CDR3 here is CATRVQRPNTGELFF. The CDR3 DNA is TGTGCCACCAGGGTTCAGCGGCCGAACACCGGGGAGCTGTTTTTT.

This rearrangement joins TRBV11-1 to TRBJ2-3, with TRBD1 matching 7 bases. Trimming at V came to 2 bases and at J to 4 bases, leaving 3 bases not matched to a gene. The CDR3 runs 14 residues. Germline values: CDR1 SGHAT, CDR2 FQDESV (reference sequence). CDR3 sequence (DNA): TGTGCCAGCAGCTTATGGCAGGGGGCAGATACGCAGTATTTT. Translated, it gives CASSLWQGADTQYF.

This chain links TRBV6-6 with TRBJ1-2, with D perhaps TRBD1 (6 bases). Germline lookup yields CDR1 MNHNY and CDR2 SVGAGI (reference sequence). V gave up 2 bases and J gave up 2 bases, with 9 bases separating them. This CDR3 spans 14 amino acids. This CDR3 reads CASSYLTGNYGYTF. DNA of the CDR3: TGTGCCAGCAGTTACCTAACAGGGAACTATGGCTACACCTTC.

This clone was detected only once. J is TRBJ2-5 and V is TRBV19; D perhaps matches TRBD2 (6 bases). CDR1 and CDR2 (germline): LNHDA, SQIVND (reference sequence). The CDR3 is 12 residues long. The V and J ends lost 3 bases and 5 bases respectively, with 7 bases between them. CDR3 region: CASSIRGETQYF. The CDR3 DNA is TGTGCCAGTAGTATTCGGGGGGAGACCCAGTACTTC.

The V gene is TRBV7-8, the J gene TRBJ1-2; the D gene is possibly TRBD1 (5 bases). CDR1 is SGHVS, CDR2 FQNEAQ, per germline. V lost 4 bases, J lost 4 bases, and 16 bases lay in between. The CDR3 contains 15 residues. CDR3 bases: TGTGCCAGCAGCTCGCACATCTGGGGGGGCTATGGCTACACCTTC. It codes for CASSSHIWGGYGYTF.

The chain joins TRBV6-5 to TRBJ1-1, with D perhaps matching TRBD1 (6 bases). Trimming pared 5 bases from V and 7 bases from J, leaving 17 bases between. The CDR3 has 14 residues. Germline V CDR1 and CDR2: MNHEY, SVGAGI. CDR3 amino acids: CASSRRDTRIEAFF. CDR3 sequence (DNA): TGTGCCAGCAGTAGACGGGACACACGTATTGAAGCTTTCTTT.

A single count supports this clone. DNA of the CDR3: TGTGCCAGCAGTGACCTCGGGAAAGGGGGCTGGGGCTACACCTTC. Its protein is CASSDLGKGGWGYTF. The chain couples TRBV6-4 to TRBJ1-2; 7 nucleotides match TRBD1. Looked up from germline, CDR1 is MRHNA and CDR2 is SNTAGT. V lost 2 bases to trimming and J lost 8 bases; unmatched junction nucleotides: 11. The CDR3 is made up of 15 amino acids.

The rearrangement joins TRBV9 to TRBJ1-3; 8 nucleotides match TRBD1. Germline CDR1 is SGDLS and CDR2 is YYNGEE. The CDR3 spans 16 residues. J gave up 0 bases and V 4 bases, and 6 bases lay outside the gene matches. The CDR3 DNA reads TGTGCCAGCAGCTCGCGCACAGGGGGCTCTGGAAACACCATATATTTT. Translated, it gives CASSSRTGGSGNTIYF.

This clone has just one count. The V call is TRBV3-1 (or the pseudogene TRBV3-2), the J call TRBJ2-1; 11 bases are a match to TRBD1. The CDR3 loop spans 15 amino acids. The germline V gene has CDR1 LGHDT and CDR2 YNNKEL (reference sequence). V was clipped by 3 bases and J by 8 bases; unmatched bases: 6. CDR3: CASSHRGTGGYEQFF. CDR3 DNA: TGTGCCAGCAGCCATCGGGGGACAGGGGGTTATGAGCAGTTCTTC.

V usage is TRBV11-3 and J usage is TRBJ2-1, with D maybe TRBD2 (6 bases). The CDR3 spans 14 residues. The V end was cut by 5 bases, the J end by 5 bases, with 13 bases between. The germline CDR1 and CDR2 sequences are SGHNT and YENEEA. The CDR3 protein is CASSPRGGHNEQFF. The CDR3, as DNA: TGTGCCAGCAGCCCTCGAGGAGGGCACAATGAGCAGTTCTTC.

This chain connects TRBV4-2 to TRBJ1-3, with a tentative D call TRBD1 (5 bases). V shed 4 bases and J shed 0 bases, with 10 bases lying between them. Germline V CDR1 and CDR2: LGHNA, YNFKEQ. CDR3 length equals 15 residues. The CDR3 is CASSLGLTSGNTIYF. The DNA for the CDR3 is TGTGCCAGCAGCCTGGGACTCACCTCTGGAAACACCATATATTTT.

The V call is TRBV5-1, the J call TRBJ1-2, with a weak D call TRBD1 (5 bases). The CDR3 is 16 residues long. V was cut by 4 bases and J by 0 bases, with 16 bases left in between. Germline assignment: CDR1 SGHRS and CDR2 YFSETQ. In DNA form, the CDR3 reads TGCGCCAGCAGCCTGGACACCCCTCCAGCTAACTATGGCTACACCTTC. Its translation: CASSLDTPPANYGYTF.

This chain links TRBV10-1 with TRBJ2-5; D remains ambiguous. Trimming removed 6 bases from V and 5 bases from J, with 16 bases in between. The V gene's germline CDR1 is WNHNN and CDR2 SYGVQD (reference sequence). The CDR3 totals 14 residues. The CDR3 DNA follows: TGCGCCAGCAGAAAAATTAGAGTCTGGGAGACCCAGTACTTC. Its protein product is CASRKIRVWETQYF.

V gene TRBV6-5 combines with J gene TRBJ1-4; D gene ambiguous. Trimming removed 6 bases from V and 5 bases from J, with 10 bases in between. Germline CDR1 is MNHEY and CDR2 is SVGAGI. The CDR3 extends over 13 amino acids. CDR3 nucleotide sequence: TGTGCCAGCAGCCCCGGAGGAAATGAAAAACTGTTTTTT. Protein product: CASSPGGNEKLFF.

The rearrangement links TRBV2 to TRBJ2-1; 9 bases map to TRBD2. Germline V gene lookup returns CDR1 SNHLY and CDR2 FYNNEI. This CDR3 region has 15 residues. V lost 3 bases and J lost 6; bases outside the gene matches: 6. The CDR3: CASSEKRGAPNEQFF. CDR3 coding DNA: TGTGCCAGCAGTGAGAAGCGGGGGGCCCCCAATGAGCAGTTCTTC.

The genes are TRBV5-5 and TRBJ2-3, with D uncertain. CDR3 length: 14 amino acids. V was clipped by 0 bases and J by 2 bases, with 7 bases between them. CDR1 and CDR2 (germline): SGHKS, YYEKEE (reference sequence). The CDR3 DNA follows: TGTGCCAGCAGCTTGGTACAGCTCACAGATACGCAGTATTTT. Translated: CASSLVQLTDTQYF. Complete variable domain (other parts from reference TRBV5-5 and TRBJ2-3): DAGVTQSPTHLIKTRGQQVTLRCSPISGHKSVSWYQQVLGQGPQFIFQYYEKEERGRGNFPDRFSARQFPNYSSELNVNALLLGDSALYLCASSLVQLTDTQYFGPGTRLTVL.